This entry is about one T cell receptor (beta chain). Sample collection consisted of 5 to 7.5 milliliters of peripheral blood drawn at each of two time points. The sample originates from a study of prognosis after radiotherapy for stage I lung cancer. The genomic DNA TCR beta CDR3 region underwent two rounds of multiplex PCR. Initially, in first-round PCR, primers specific to each TRBV and TRBJ gene were used. Using its own MiXCR run on the multiplex PCR reads, TCRdb lists one record per CDR3 protein. The top ten clones hold around 39% of a sample with around 15,000 distinct CDR3 sequences, roughly 50% of them seen once. The V end was cut by 3 bases, the J end by 17 bases, with 16 bases between. Per the germline V gene, CDR1 is LNHDA and CDR2 is SQIVND (reference sequence). This CDR3 has 12 amino acids.

The chain recombines TRBV19 with TRBJ2-2, with a tentative D call TRBD2 (5 bases). The sample in question was PBMCs, obtained before or after stereotactic body radiation therapy (not recorded which). The TCR originated in a donor aged 50 or older with non-small cell lung cancer. The CDR3 DNA follows: TGTGCCAGTAGTATGAACACCGGGGAGTTTTTTTTT. Encoded protein: CASSMNTGEFFF. The variable domain in full, completed from reference TRBV19 and TRBJ2-2, reads DGGITQSPKYLFRKEGQNVTLSCEQNLNHDAMYWYRQDPGQGLRLIYYSQIVNDFQKGDIAEGYSVSREKKESFPLTVTSAQKNPTAFYLCASSMNTGEFFFGEGSRLTVL.